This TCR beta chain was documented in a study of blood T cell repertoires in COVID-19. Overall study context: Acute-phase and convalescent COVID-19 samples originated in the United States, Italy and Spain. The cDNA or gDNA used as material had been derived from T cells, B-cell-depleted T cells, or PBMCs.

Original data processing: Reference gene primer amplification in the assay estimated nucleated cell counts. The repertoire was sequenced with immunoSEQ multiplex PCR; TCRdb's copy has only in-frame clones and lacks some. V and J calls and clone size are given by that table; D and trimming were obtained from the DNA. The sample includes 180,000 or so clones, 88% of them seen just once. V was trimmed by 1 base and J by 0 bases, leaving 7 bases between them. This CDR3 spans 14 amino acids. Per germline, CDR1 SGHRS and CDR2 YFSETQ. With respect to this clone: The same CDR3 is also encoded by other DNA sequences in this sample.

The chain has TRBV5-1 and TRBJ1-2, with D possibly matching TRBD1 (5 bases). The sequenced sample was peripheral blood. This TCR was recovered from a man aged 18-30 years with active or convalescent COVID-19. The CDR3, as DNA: TGCGCCAGCAGCTTGCAGGGATCTAACTATGGCTACACCTTC. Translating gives CASSLQGSNYGYTF.